The 20 T cell receptor beta chains presented below share a single source sample, sequenced in a study of regulatory T cells in long-lasting Graves disease. TCR beta libraries were built with iRepertoire HTBI primers and Arm-PCR of CDR3 regions. In TCRdb, the multiplex PCR reads were re-called with MiXCR into one record per CDR3 protein. The table records some 340,000 distinct CDR3 sequences, approximately 25% of them present only once. Time point: persistent/refractory GD, antithyroid drugs over 5 years with positive TRAb. RNA from PBMCs was the source of the TCR library. This sample comprised peripheral blood mononuclear cells (PBMCs), obtained when the disease was refractory, from a patient treated with antithyroid drugs. Receptors were obtained from a woman in her forties with Graves disease.

In DNA, the CDR3 is TGTGCCAGCAGCCCCGGGACAGGGTCGGGCGAGCAGTACTTC. Protein sequence: CASSPGTGSGEQYF. This chain joins TRBV3-1 and TRBJ2-7; 9 nucleotides line up with TRBD1. The J segment lost 6 bases and the V segment lost 4 bases, leaving 7 bases of the junction unmatched. The CDR3 extends over 14 amino acids. Germline CDR1 is LGHDT and CDR2 is YNNKEL (reference sequence).

In its sample, this clonotype was seen many times. The gene calls are TRBV6-5 and TRBJ2-7; 11 bases fit TRBD2. The CDR3 totals 16 residues. J lost 5 bases, V lost 2 bases, and 8 bases had no gene match. Per the germline V gene, CDR1 is MNHEY and CDR2 is SVGAGI. The CDR3: CASSYLSGRADDEQYF. As DNA, the CDR3 is TGTGCCAGCAGTTACCTTAGCGGGAGGGCCGACGACGAGCAGTACTTC.

Many counts were recorded for this clonotype. The rearrangement joins TRBV28 to TRBJ2-7; maybe TRBD2 (5 bases). V dropped 1 base and J dropped 3 bases, with 16 bases sitting between them. The CDR3 sequence is 16 residues long. Germline-derived CDR1 and CDR2 are MDHEN and SYDVKM. In DNA, the CDR3 is TGTGCCAGCAGTTTATACTCCCCAGCAGCGGACTACGAGCAGTACTTC. Translation gives CASSLYSPAADYEQYF.

The chain carries TRBV29-1 and TRBJ2-7; 10 bases map to TRBD1. This CDR3 has 20 amino acids. The germline CDR1 and CDR2 sequences are SQVTM and ANQGSEA. V was pared by 4 bases and J by 0 bases, with 21 bases of the junction left unmatched. The CDR3 protein is CSVAERRDRGRRGGSYEQYF. In DNA, the CDR3 is TGCAGCGTTGCCGAGAGGAGAGACAGGGGGCGCAGGGGCGGCTCCTACGAGCAGTACTTC.

This clonotype was counted a few times. This CDR3 is CASSLVVFYRTEIYEQYF. The CDR3 coding sequence is TGTGCCAGCAGCTTAGTAGTCTTTTATCGGACAGAGATCTACGAGCAGTACTTC. The gene calls are TRBV7-9 and TRBJ2-7; tentatively, D is TRBD1 (6 bases). The V and J ends lost 1 base and 3 bases respectively, with 22 bases between them. CDR1 SEHNR and CDR2 FQNEAQ come from the germline V gene (reference sequence). The CDR3 extends over 18 amino acids. Combining the CDR3 with reference TRBV7-9 and TRBJ2-7 gives the whole variable domain DTGVSQNPRHKITKRGQNVTFRCDPISEHNRLYWYRQTLGQGPEFLTYFQNEAQLEKSRLLSDRFSAERPKGSFSTLEIQRTEQGDSAMYLCASSLVVFYRTEIYEQYFGPGTRLTVT.

This clonotype has at least ten counts. The chain combines TRBV6-1 with TRBJ2-5; D might be TRBD1 (6 bases). V dropped 4 bases and J dropped 5 bases, with 8 bases sitting between them. Germline V gives CDR1 MNHNS, CDR2 SASEGT. The CDR3 consists of 12 residues. In nucleotides, the CDR3 is TGTGCCAGCAGTGGGGGGCGGGAGACCCAGTACTTC. Encoded protein: CASSGGRETQYF.

This clonotype appeared a few times. V is TRBV18 and J is TRBJ1-1; weak D call: TRBD1 (5 bases). In germline, CDR1 is KGHSH, CDR2 LQKENI. The CDR3 consists of 15 residues. Between the trimmed V and J ends, which lost 2 bases and 5 bases, there was a span of 15 bases. The CDR3 reads CASSPREQEGTEAFF. In DNA form, the CDR3 reads TGTGCCAGCTCACCAAGGGAACAGGAGGGTACTGAAGCTTTCTTT.

This clonotype was seen repeatedly, ten times or more. The rearrangement links TRBV28 to TRBJ1-4, with a possible D match to TRBD1 (5 bases). V was clipped by 8 bases and J by 10 bases, with 29 bases between them. The CDR3 is 17 residues long. Germline V lookup: CDR1 MDHEN, CDR2 SYDVKM. In DNA form, the CDR3 reads TGTGCCAGCTACACCCCCGCTTTTGGGGCCTTGGGGCGAAAACTGTTTTTT. Residues: CASYTPAFGALGRKLFF. The full variable domain, rest sourced from reference TRBV28 and TRBJ1-4, is DVKVTQSSRYLVKRTGEKVFLECVQDMDHENMFWYRQDPGLGLRLIYFSYDVKMKEKGDIPEGYSVSREKKERFSLILESASTNQTSMYLCASYTPAFGALGRKLFFGSGTQLSVL.

This clonotype was observed many times. CDR3 in amino acids: CSVAYTGYDGYTF. The CDR3 DNA sequence: TGCAGCGTTGCGTATACAGGGTACGATGGCTACACCTTC. The chain links TRBV29-1 to TRBJ1-2, with D maybe TRBD1 (6 bases). Germline CDR1 SQVTM, CDR2 ANQGSEA. V lost 4 bases and J 6 bases, leaving 15 bases between the germline ends. This CDR3 has 13 residues.

Concerning this clonotype: The conserved closing phenylalanine or tryptophan is absent in this CDR3, likely reflecting a read error. No DNA is shown, since the ends of the CDR3 on it are uncertain; the CDR3 is the one TCRdb lists. The rearrangement links TRBV29-1 to TRBJ2-5; the table's TRBD1 call for D was not verified on the DNA. Counting both end residues, the CDR3 totals 12 amino acids. Germline CDR1 SQVTM, CDR2 ANQGSEA. This chain's CDR3 is CSVMAIPGPLVV.

This clonotype appeared many times. The V and J genes are TRBV2 and TRBJ2-5; 9 bases fit TRBD2. Germline V gene data show CDR1 as SNHLY and CDR2 as FYNNEI. There are 14 residues in the CDR3. V lost 6 bases, J lost 1 base, and 3 bases stayed unmatched. The DNA of the CDR3 is TGTGCCAGCAGAGCGACTAGCGGCCAAGAGACCCAGTACTTC. Its protein product is CASRATSGQETQYF.

A remark on this clonotype: A read error is the likely source, as a far larger clone sits one nucleotide away. The J gene is TRBJ2-5, the V gene TRBV12-3 or TRBV12-4; 7 nucleotides match TRBD1. V gave up 5 bases and J gave up 11 bases; unmatched junction bases: 5. This CDR3 has 11 residues. The CDR3 loop reads CASSDGTEQYF. CDR3 DNA: TGTGCCAGCAGTGACGGGACAGAGCAGTACTTC.

This clonotype has at least ten counts. The chain links TRBV5-1 to TRBJ2-4; D possibly uses TRBD1 or TRBD2 (5 bases each). Germline CDR1 is SGHRS and CDR2 is YFSETQ. Trimming left V 3 bases short and J 7 bases short, with 14 bases between. The CDR3 totals 14 residues. CDR3 nucleotides: TGCGCCAGCAGCTGGGGGTCCCGAGGGAACATTCAGTACTTC. Translating it yields CASSWGSRGNIQYF.

This clonotype appeared many times. The DNA of the CDR3 is TGTGCCACGACTGGGGGGACAGGGGTATACGAGCAGTACTTC. Translated: CATTGGTGVYEQYF. The V gene is TRBV28, the J gene TRBJ2-7; 10 nucleotides line up with TRBD1. Per the germline V gene, CDR1 is MDHEN and CDR2 is SYDVKM. The CDR3 loop spans 14 amino acids. V was pared by 10 bases and J by 4 bases, with 10 bases of the junction left unmatched.

This clonotype was found a few times. The chain carries TRBV6-1 and TRBJ2-7; D perhaps matches TRBD2 (5 bases). Looked up from germline, CDR1 is MNHNS and CDR2 is SASEGT. Trimming removed 8 bases from V and 2 bases from J, with 16 bases in between. The CDR3 covers 14 residues. CDR3 residues: CASAIGGSAYEQYF. DNA for the CDR3: TGTGCCAGCGCAATTGGAGGTTCGGCCTACGAGCAGTACTTC.

This chain connects TRBV11-2 to TRBJ2-1, with unresolved D. Germline loops: CDR1 SGHAT, CDR2 FQNNGV. V lost 0 bases and J lost 0, with 9 bases in between. CDR3 length: 16 amino acids. As DNA, the CDR3 is TGTGCCAGCAGCTTAGAATGGGTGCCCTCCTACAATGAGCAGTTCTTC. Its protein product is CASSLEWVPSYNEQFF.

This clonotype was detected many times. V is TRBV2 and J is TRBJ2-7; D remains ambiguous. The length of the CDR3 is 14 residues. Per germline, CDR1 SNHLY and CDR2 FYNNEI. The germline V and J ends were trimmed by 6 bases and 4 bases, with 16 bases remaining between them. As DNA, the CDR3 is TGTGCCAGCAGCGAGACGTGGACGGGTTACGAGCAGTACTTC. Translated: CASSETWTGYEQYF. Based on the CDR3 plus reference TRBV2 and TRBJ2-7, the full variable domain is EPEVTQTPSHQVTQMGQEVILRCVPISNHLYFYWYRQILGQKVEFLVSFYNNEISEKSEIFDDQFSVERPDGSNFTLKIRSTKLEDSAMYFCASSETWTGYEQYFGPGTRLTVT.

This clonotype has at least ten counts. The chain carries TRBV20-1 and TRBJ2-7; weak D call: TRBD1 (6 bases). The V end was cut by 6 bases, the J end by 0 bases, with 12 bases between. Germline CDR1 is DFQATT and CDR2 is SNEGSKA (reference sequence). This CDR3 is 13 amino acids long. The chain's CDR3 is CSAERGYSYEQYF. The CDR3 DNA reads TGCAGTGCCGAAAGGGGGTACTCCTACGAGCAGTACTTC.

The rearrangement joins TRBV7-9 to TRBJ1-2; D gene uncertain. CDR3 length equals 13 residues. V was trimmed by 1 base and J by 7 bases, leaving 10 bases between them. The germline V gene encodes CDR1 SEHNR and CDR2 FQNEAQ (reference sequence). This CDR3 is CASSLVRGFGYTF. The CDR3, as DNA: TGTGCCAGCAGCTTAGTACGTGGTTTTGGCTACACCTTC.

This clonotype occurred a few times. CDR3 amino acids: CASCEQGLCSYNEQFF. For the CDR3, the DNA is TGTGCCAGCTGCGAACAGGGTTTATGCTCCTACAATGAGCAGTTCTTC. This chain joins TRBV5-6 and TRBJ2-1; tentative D call: TRBD1 (6 bases). CDR1 is SGHDT and CDR2 is YYEEEE in the germline V gene. The CDR3 totals 16 residues. Trimming left V 7 bases short and J 0 bases short, with 17 bases between.